These 21 T cell receptor beta chains share one sample of origin, sequenced in a study of T cell changes during pregnancy in multiple sclerosis. This table comes from immunoSEQ multiplex PCR, and its TCRdb copy is limited to in-frame clones, with some not included. The sample shows under 60,000 clones, roughly 94% of them seen only once. The sample consisted of CD4+ T cells from peripheral blood mononuclear cells, taken in the third trimester of pregnancy. These receptors were collected from a female donor with multiple sclerosis, enrolled in a pregnancy study.

The rearrangement uses TRBV19 and TRBJ2-1; 15 nucleotides match TRBD2. The trim removed 3 bases at V and 9 bases at J, leaving 6 bases unmatched. CDR1 and CDR2 (germline): LNHDA, SQIVND (reference sequence). The CDR3 is made up of 16 amino acids. Here the CDR3 reads CASSIGTSGGPGEQFF. The CDR3, as DNA: TGTGCCAGTAGTATTGGGACTAGCGGGGGGCCGGGTGAGCAGTTCTTC.

This chain uses TRBV2 with TRBJ2-2; the match to TRBD2 covers 14 bases. V shed 6 bases and J 4 bases; nucleotides not matched to a gene: 1. Germline V CDR1 and CDR2: SNHLY, FYNNEI. This CDR3 contains 15 residues. For the CDR3, the DNA is TGTGCCAGCAGAGGACTAGCGGGGGGCACCGGGGAGCTGTTTTTT. It specifies CASRGLAGGTGELFF.

The chain joins TRBV5-4 to TRBJ1-5, with D perhaps matching TRBD1 (5 bases). In germline, CDR1 is SGHNT, CDR2 YYREEE (reference sequence). The CDR3 is 14 residues long. V was shortened by 4 bases and J by 5 bases, with 13 bases between the two germline ends. This chain's CDR3 is CASSLQGGHQPQHF. CDR3 coding DNA: TGTGCCAGCAGCCTCCAGGGTGGGCATCAGCCCCAGCATTTT.

This clone was observed a few times. This chain connects TRBV9 to TRBJ2-5, with a possible D match to TRBD2 (6 bases). There are 14 residues in the CDR3. V was cut by 0 bases and J by 4 bases, with 10 bases left in between. CDR1 is SGDLS, CDR2 YYNGEE, per germline. CDR3 sequence: CASSVGPGVETQYF. CDR3 coding DNA: TGTGCCAGCAGCGTAGGACCGGGGGTAGAGACCCAGTACTTC.

This rearrangement joins TRBV5-1 to TRBJ1-2; D gene uncertain. V was cut by 0 bases and J by 8 bases, with 11 bases left in between. Germline V gene data show CDR1 as SGHRS and CDR2 as YFSETQ. This CDR3 comprises 13 residues. The CDR3 DNA reads as TGCGCCAGCAGCTTGGGCCGGGATCGAGGCTACACCTTC. Translating gives CASSLGRDRGYTF. Full variable domain (outside the CDR3, taken from reference TRBV5-1 and TRBJ1-2): KAGVTQTPRYLIKTRGQQVTLSCSPISGHRSVSWYQQTPGQGLQFLFEYFSETQRNKGNFPGRFSGRQFSNSRSEMNVSTLELGDSALYLCASSLGRDRGYTFGSGTRLTVV.

V is TRBV19 and J is TRBJ1-4, with TRBD1 as a possible D gene (5 bases). V gave up 5 bases and J gave up 4 bases, with 14 bases separating them. Germline V gives CDR1 LNHDA, CDR2 SQIVND (reference sequence). This CDR3 has 15 amino acids. CDR3 DNA: TGTGCCAGTAGTTTCATCCCGGGGGGTAATGAAAAACTGTTTTTT. It specifies CASSFIPGGNEKLFF.

V and J are TRBV5-1 and TRBJ2-1; 9 bases are shared with TRBD2. Germline V CDR1 and CDR2: SGHRS, YFSETQ. CDR3 length equals 16 residues. V lost 3 bases and J lost 7; bases outside the gene matches: 11. The CDR3 region is CASSYRVGGGGNEQFF. CDR3 bases: TGCGCCAGCAGCTACCGGGTCGGCGGGGGGGGAAATGAGCAGTTCTTC.

The chain employs TRBV9 and TRBJ2-7, with D possibly matching TRBD2 (7 bases). The CDR3 has 15 residues. The germline V and J ends were trimmed by 4 bases and 2 bases, with 16 bases remaining between them. Germline values: CDR1 SGDLS, CDR2 YYNGEE. CDR3 coding DNA: TGTGCCAGCAGCCCTTCGGGGCGGGGGCCCTACGAGCAGTACTTC. This codes for CASSPSGRGPYEQYF.

The genes are TRBV7-3 and TRBJ1-5, with D maybe TRBD1 (5 bases). Germline V gene data show CDR1 as SGHTA and CDR2 as FQGTGA. The ends were cut back, 8 bases at V and 4 bases at J, with 9 bases in the middle. The CDR3 is 12 amino acids. CDR3 region: CASYRGNQPQHF. The DNA for the CDR3 is TGTGCCAGCTACCGGGGGAATCAGCCCCAGCATTTT.

The chain joins TRBV19 to TRBJ2-7; 10 nucleotides align to TRBD1. The V segment lost 7 bases and the J segment 3 bases; nucleotides outside the gene matches: 9. Germline loops: CDR1 LNHDA, CDR2 SQIVND (reference sequence). This CDR3 is built from 15 residues. The CDR3 reads CASTLGQGSSYEQYF. The CDR3 DNA reads TGTGCCAGTACCTTGGGACAGGGGAGCAGCTACGAGCAGTACTTC.

The chain couples TRBV7-3 to TRBJ2-7; TRBD1 aligns across 7 bases. V shed 0 bases and J 2 bases; nucleotides not matched to a gene: 7. This CDR3 region has 16 residues. CDR1 and CDR2 from the germline V gene are SGHTA and FQGTGA. The CDR3 reads CASSLTGDSSTYEQYF. The CDR3, as DNA: TGTGCCAGCAGCTTAACAGGGGACAGTTCGACCTACGAGCAGTACTTC.

The chain joins TRBV19 to TRBJ2-5, with a possible D match to TRBD1 (5 bases). Germline V gene sequence: CDR1 LNHDA, CDR2 SQIVND (reference sequence). V gave up 4 bases and J gave up 2 bases, with 8 bases separating them. The CDR3 extends over 13 amino acids. CDR3 DNA sequence: TGTGCCAGTAGTAGAGACAGTCAAGAGACCCAGTACTTC. It yields the protein CASSRDSQETQYF.

The CDR3: CASRTGTGNNQPQHF. CDR3 nucleotides: TGTGCCAGCAGAACCGGGACAGGTAACAATCAGCCCCAGCATTTT. The chain uses TRBV28 and TRBJ1-5; 8 bases agree with TRBD1. V gave up 6 bases and J gave up 3 bases; unmatched junction bases: 7. This CDR3 spans 15 amino acids. Germline V gene sequence: CDR1 MDHEN, CDR2 SYDVKM. Based on the CDR3 plus reference TRBV28 and TRBJ1-5, the full variable domain is DVKVTQSSRYLVKRTGEKVFLECVQDMDHENMFWYRQDPGLGLRLIYFSYDVKMKEKGDIPEGYSVSREKKERFSLILESASTNQTSMYLCASRTGTGNNQPQHFGDGTRLSIL.

V and J are TRBV6-4 and TRBJ2-7; TRBD2 is a possible D gene (6 bases). Trimming took off 2 bases at V and 1 base at J, with 15 bases between the two ends. Germline lookup yields CDR1 MRHNA and CDR2 SNTAGT. The length of the CDR3 is 16 residues. CDR3 in amino acids: CASSDREVRESYEQYF. The DNA of the CDR3 is TGTGCCAGCAGTGACCGGGAAGTCCGGGAGTCCTACGAGCAGTACTTC.

The chain combines TRBV11-2 with TRBJ2-7; 12 bases align to TRBD2. Unmatched junction bases numbered 6, after V lost 9 bases and J lost 3 bases. The germline V gene has CDR1 SGHAT and CDR2 FQNNGV. The CDR3 sequence is 14 residues long. CDR3 bases: TGTGCCAGGGCTAGCGGGAGGGAGAGCTACGAGCAGTACTTC. The encoded protein is CARASGRESYEQYF.

The CDR3 sequence is CASRKQDPETQYF. In DNA form, the CDR3 reads TGTGCCAGCAGGAAACAGGACCCAGAGACCCAGTACTTC. The chain joins TRBV2 to TRBJ2-5, with TRBD1 as a possible D gene (5 bases). The CDR3 runs 13 residues. Germline V gene lookup returns CDR1 SNHLY and CDR2 FYNNEI. V lost 6 bases, J lost 4 bases, and 12 bases lay in between.

V gene TRBV7-3 combines with J gene TRBJ2-1, with a tentative D call TRBD1 (6 bases). Deletions cut 3 bases from V and 10 bases from J, with 13 bases between. This CDR3 contains 13 residues. Germline V gene data show CDR1 as SGHTA and CDR2 as FQGTGA. CDR3 sequence reads: CASSFNTGLEQFF. CDR3 in DNA: TGTGCCAGCAGCTTTAATACAGGGTTAGAGCAGTTCTTC.

V and J are TRBV14 and TRBJ1-2; weak D call: TRBD1 (5 bases). The CDR3 extends over 12 amino acids. The V end lost 5 bases, the J end lost 4 bases, and 8 bases lay between the germline ends. Germline CDR1 and CDR2: SGHDN and FVKESK. CDR3 protein: CASSTGVYGYTF. The CDR3 nucleotides read TGTGCCAGCAGCACAGGAGTCTATGGCTACACCTTC.

The rearrangement uses TRBV5-5 and TRBJ1-4; D is perhaps TRBD1 (6 bases). Germline assignment: CDR1 SGHKS and CDR2 YYEKEE (reference sequence). The V end was cut by 4 bases, the J end by 10 bases, with 14 bases between. The CDR3 contains 13 residues. The CDR3 sequence: CASSARGEGKLFF. The CDR3 nucleotides read TGTGCCAGCAGCGCCAGGGGTGAGGGAAAACTGTTTTTT.

The CDR3 DNA reads as TGCGCCAGCAGCCAAGATGAAAGGGGGGGGACTGAAGCTTTCTTT. Translation gives CASSQDERGGTEAFF. The chain employs TRBV4-1 and TRBJ1-1; D is possibly TRBD1 (6 bases). CDR3 length: 15 amino acids. Trimming removed 0 bases from V and 5 bases from J, with 13 bases in between. The V gene's germline CDR1 is MGHRA and CDR2 YSYEKL.

Here the CDR3 reads CASTRGGDSNQPQHF. In nucleotides, the CDR3 is TGTGCCAGCACCCGGGGGGGAGACAGCAATCAGCCCCAGCATTTT. The chain couples TRBV5-8 to TRBJ1-5; maybe TRBD1 (5 bases). Germline V gene sequence: CDR1 SGHTS, CDR2 YDEGEE. Trimming removed 6 bases from V and 1 base from J, with 14 bases in between. The CDR3 consists of 15 residues. Full variable domain (outside the CDR3, taken from reference TRBV5-8 and TRBJ1-5): EAGVTQSPTHLIKTRGQQATLRCSPISGHTSVYWYQQALGLGLQFLLWYDEGEERNRGNFPPRFSGRQFPNYSSELNVNALELEDSALYLCASTRGGDSNQPQHFGDGTRLSIL.